The source of this TCR beta chain is a study of cytomegalovirus exposure and HLA in healthy donors (TCRdb year 2017). As for the study more broadly: An earlier analysis of 587 of the donors reported 276 Gb of sequence data and around 110 million unique TCR beta sequences obtained from about 200 million T cells. About 300 gigabases of sequencing data and tens of millions of unique TCR sequences were included in an early release covering around 650 HLA-typed donors. Among the roughly 410 genotyped donors, around 79% belonged to the genetic ancestry cluster associated with self-reported Caucasian donors. The study aimed to test whether signatures of past pathogen exposure could be identified by cataloging public T cell receptors. Using immunosequencing, the study profiled T cell repertoires from fewer than 850 subjects and related those repertoires to cytomegalovirus serostatus. In addition to the first cohort of hundreds of subjects, a separate validation cohort of approximately 110 different subjects was used. High-throughput TCR immunosequencing, statistical association of individual TCRs with disease status, and machine learning were combined to predict cytomegalovirus infection status. A later analysis re-analyzed previously published TCR beta repertoires from approximately 670 donors and added high-resolution HLA genotyping to study TCR occurrence patterns. Rather than drawing on any new phenotypic data, the later analysis identified candidate immune exposures from TCR beta sequences and the way those sequences occurred across donors. An earlier analysis of 587 of the donors applied high-throughput TCR beta sequencing to assess whether each TCR beta V gene segment acted as functional or pseudogenic. Alongside the repertoire data, information on donor age, sex, ethnicity and CMV serostatus was compiled. A later genetic analysis used genome-wide SNP genotypes for about 65% of the roughly 700 donors, treating that subset as a discovery cohort. Every discovery cohort repertoire had been produced on one sequencing platform. Both class I and class II loci were covered by HLA typing, at four-digit resolution. The number of donors typed differed by locus, with 629-630 for A, B, C, DRB1 and DQB1, roughly 550 for DQA1, under 610 for DPA1, and 472 for DPB1. Because of strong linkage in the cohort, 5 or 6 DR-DQ haplotypes were treated as single units for association and clustering. Across around 400 genotyped donors of the cohort, an average of about 240,000 unique TCR beta nucleotide sequences per donor were sequenced, and 15% to 20% of those sequences were non-productive. Broader findings and caveats from the paper: Broadly in line with IMGT annotations, most TCR beta V segments showed up in productive rearrangements about 90% or about 30% of the time in an earlier analysis of several hundred of the donors. The presence/absence analyses assumed that sequencing depth was roughly uniform across donors, and that assumption may not be true. Seventeen rarely observed V segments, including chromosome 9 orphons, were excluded from the earlier analysis of several hundred of the donors because counts were too low. Strong co-occurrence of HLA alleles, especially DR and DQ, made assigning TCR associations to individual alleles difficult. Immune exposure information for the cohort was limited to CMV serostatus. Because HLA typing was unavailable for some donors at each locus, only the typed subset was used in association tests. Specific HLA alleles were associated with 15,000 to 20,000 TCR beta sequences at a false discovery rate of 0.05 in a later analysis. According to a later analysis, most CMV-associated TCR beta chains appeared to be HLA-restricted, and the HLA associations seemed to be driven largely by CMV exposure. Several of the top co-occurrence clusters appeared to be linked to parvovirus B19, influenza, CMV and Epstein-Barr virus, according to a later analysis. Correlated functional status among segregating V segments might reflect linkage disequilibrium, but an unknown experimental factor could not be ruled out. In a later analysis, TCR association rates were found to vary across HLA loci, with the most associated TCRs seen for DRB1 alleles and the fewest for HLA-C alleles. Three of the identified cytomegalovirus-associated TCR beta chains were confirmed in vitro to be specific for cytomegalovirus antigens. The classifier was reported to diagnose cytomegalovirus status with high specificity and sensitivity in both the original cohort and the validation cohort. In the study, roughly 160 TCR beta chains were listed as associated with cytomegalovirus. A further reported finding was that TCR beta sequences accurately predicted the HLA-A and HLA-B alleles for most subjects in the first cohort. A later genetic analysis reported fewer N-insertions in productive TCRs among donors in an Asian-associated ancestry cluster than the approximately 670-donor mean. In a later analysis, HLA-associated TCR beta chains showed more clonal expansion and lower generation probabilities than non-associated chains that were equally common. According to the authors, the approach could potentially be generalized to other disease states and immunological phenotypes. Across donors, most TCR sequences were observed very rarely, whereas some public TCRs were present in many individuals. V-gene and J-gene trimming of TCR beta chains was associated with a missense DCLRE1C variant in a later genetic analysis, and the association was replicated in an independent cohort. Only TCR beta chains were sequenced in this cohort, and the absence of alpha or paired-chain data limited detectable features. A cluster of highly shared sequence variants was judged likely to be a technical artifact of the sequencing pipeline. The 87-base-pair reads could not distinguish some IMGT-functional V segments, including TRBV6-2 and TRBV6-3, so those segments were excluded.

The library was made by the immunoSEQ multiplex PCR assay. For the multiplex PCR, a mixture combining 60 forward primers for TCR Vbeta segments and 13 reverse primers for TCR Jbeta segments was used. A multiplex PCR assay on genomic DNA amplified the CDR3 region of rearranged TCR beta genes. The Illumina HiSeq System was used to sequence the amplified TCR beta libraries as 87-base-pair reads. The authors processed their data as follows. A later analysis counted about 82 million unique TCR beta chains across the 650 to 700 repertoires, and approximately 11 million of these chains were shared by at least two donors. Raw reads were error-corrected and collapsed into unique sequences with a nearest-neighbor algorithm that merged closely related sequences to remove PCR and sequencing errors. Alignment of CDR3 sequences to IMGT reference sequences was used to assign V, D and J gene segments. For a sequence to be retained, at least a six-nucleotide match to both a V gene segment and a J gene segment was required. A rearrangement was called productive if the CDR3 had no stop codons and remained in frame with V and J, and every other rearrangement was called non-productive. CDR3 was defined by IMGT convention, running from the second conserved V-encoded cysteine to the conserved J-encoded phenylalanine. The earlier analysis of some 540 of the donors excluded any sequence lacking an unambiguous match to a single V gene segment. An earlier analysis of fewer than 650 of the donors classified V segments as functional when productive rearrangements were above 56.7% and as segregating when the standard deviation between donors was above 5%. A statistical classification framework was built to diagnose cytomegalovirus status from the catalog of TCR beta chain sequences. In a later analysis, TCR nucleotide sequences were compared against IMGT/GENE-DB human TR gene sequences so that V and J genes could be assigned. The TCRdist pipeline was used in a later analysis to assign CDR3 sequences and most-parsimonious VDJ recombination scenarios. In a later analysis, every TCR beta chain was defined by the combination of its CDR3 amino acid sequence and its V-gene family, and reads without a unique V-gene family were dropped. As a way to deal with suspected cross-contamination and a sequencing artifact, a later analysis dropped hundreds of nucleotide sequences that were highly shared and had low generation probability. In a later analysis, a clonal expansion index for each public chain was calculated from normalized within-repertoire ranks of inferred template counts. A later analysis computed generation probabilities with a VDJ recombination model fitted to out-of-frame rearrangements, and checked the results against IGoR. In a later analysis, hypergeometric tests were used to score TCR-TCR, TCR-HLA and TCR-CMV co-occurrence, with a repertoire-size bias correction applied to TCR pairs. A later analysis estimated false discovery rates by permuting HLA or CMV assignments 20 times. A later analysis grouped co-occurring TCRs with DBSCAN, adding TCRdist sequence similarity when clustering within HLA-allele-positive subsets. Repertoires with fewer than 30,000 or more than 120,000 public chains were left out of co-occurrence clustering, as were five repertoires with anomalous nucleotide sharing. TCRdb took this table from immuneACCESS and kept in-frame rearrangements with V and J called. Such tables lack part of the clones; where checked against another copy, unresolved V genes explain under half of the gap, and the rest is unexplained. V and J calls and clone size are given by that table; D and trimming were obtained from the DNA. The sample table shows 150,000 to 200,000 clones, and 70% to 75% are seen once. The ten largest clones represent around 4.6% of the sample.

To note about this clone: It lacks a known antigen. Base qualities are not at hand, and no much larger clone is one base apart.

The cohort was made up of under 800 healthy bone marrow donors. Cohort members were all nominally healthy when sampled, although unrecorded immune exposures were likely present. The donor tested CMV seropositive and was one of the 289 seropositive cohort members. Every donor gave a peripheral blood sample, and the peripheral blood mononuclear cells from that sample were used for TCR beta sequencing. Genomic DNA was extracted from the blood cell samples with the Qiagen DNeasy Blood Extraction Kit. Trimmed from V: 3 bases; trimmed from J: 4 bases; junction bases lacking a gene match: 12. Looking up the germline V gene yields CDR1 ENHRY and CDR2 SYGVKD. The cysteine opens and the valine closes a CDR3 of 17 amino acids. The CDR3 DNA has 51 bases and is translated from base 1.

The chain links TRBV10-3 with TRBJ2-7; 10 nucleotides in the junction match TRBD2. The specimen was PBMCs. The clonotype was recovered from a man aged 18 to 30 in good health and CMV-seropositive. The sequence in DNA is TGTGCCATCAGTGAAAGGCTAGCGGGGGATCCTGATTACGAGCAGTACGTC. Its coded protein is CAISERLAGDPDYEQYV.